The 17 T cell receptor beta chains listed next were all sequenced from one sample in a study of blood T cell repertoires in COVID-19. Generated by immunoSEQ multiplex PCR, the TCRdb table keeps only in-frame clones and is missing some. Of 140,000 to 150,000 clones listed, roughly 88% are singletons. Sequences were obtained from peripheral blood. These receptors all come from a woman aged 45 to 65 with acute or convalescent COVID-19.

The genes are TRBV5-1 and TRBJ2-7; 10 bases agree with TRBD1. Trimming took 4 bases from V and 5 from J; bases not matched to a gene: 9. CDR3 length: 15 amino acids. CDR1 and CDR2 from the germline V gene are SGHRS and YFSETQ. CDR3 protein: CASSLRDRGLNEQYF. The CDR3 nucleotides are TGCGCCAGCAGCCTCCGGGACAGGGGCTTGAACGAGCAGTACTTC.

The rearrangement links TRBV27 to TRBJ2-1, with D perhaps TRBD2 (6 bases). The CDR3 has 11 residues. The V gene lost 8 bases and the J gene lost 9 bases, with 11 bases spanning the gap. CDR1 is MNHEY, CDR2 SMNVEV, per germline (reference sequence). CDR3 DNA: TGTGCCAGCGGAGGGTTCGGTGAGCAGTTCTTC. Its protein product is CASGGFGEQFF.

The chain recombines TRBV7-8 with TRBJ2-7, with 7 nucleotides matching TRBD2. This CDR3 is built from 15 residues. Germline-derived CDR1 and CDR2 are SGHVS and FQNEAQ. Trimming took 7 bases from V and 7 from J; bases not matched to a gene: 16. The CDR3: CASTTSNGGAGEQYF. The CDR3, as DNA: TGTGCCAGCACTACTTCAAATGGGGGAGCGGGGGAGCAGTACTTC.

CDR3 loop: CASSQDWRGRDSPLHF. CDR3 nucleotides: TGTGCCAGCAGCCAAGATTGGAGGGGGCGAGATTCACCCCTCCACTTT. The chain combines TRBV4-2 with TRBJ1-6; the match to TRBD1 covers 7 bases. Germline-derived CDR1 and CDR2 are LGHNA and YNFKEQ. The CDR3 has 16 residues. V trimming: 0 bases; J trimming: 8 bases; junction bases outside the gene matches: 7.

With regard to this clone: Germline and junction disagree at one end, which may indicate a read error. The chain recombines TRBV3-1 (or the pseudogene TRBV3-2) with TRBJ2-7, with 11 bases identical to TRBD2. The CDR3 covers 17 residues. Germline V CDR1 and CDR2: LGHDT, YNNKEL (reference sequence). The CDR3 sequence: CASSQVLLAGVSSEQYF. The CDR3 nucleotides are TGTGCCAGCAGCCAAGTCCTACTAGCGGGAGTTTCCTCCGAGCAGTACTTC.

The V and J genes are TRBV18 and TRBJ1-5, with D perhaps TRBD1 (5 bases). Germline V gene data show CDR1 as KGHSH and CDR2 as LQKENI. The CDR3 length is 16 residues. The V and J ends lost 3 bases and 3 bases respectively, with 15 bases between them. The CDR3 nucleotides are TGTGCCAGCTCACCGGGGCAGGGAGGGAACAATCAGCCCCAGCATTTT. Protein: CASSPGQGGNNQPQHF.

DNA for the CDR3: TGTGCCAGCAGGCCGCGACTACTAAACACCGGGGAGCTGTTTTTT. Its protein product is CASRPRLLNTGELFF. The chain links TRBV7-2 to TRBJ2-2; tentatively, D is TRBD2 (5 bases). The CDR3 runs to 15 residues. CDR1 and CDR2 (germline): SGHTA, FQGNSA. The V gene lost 6 bases and the J gene lost 2 bases, with 13 bases spanning the gap.

J is TRBJ2-3 and V is TRBV4-2; TRBD2 matches at 8 bases. J lost 2 bases, V lost 7 bases, and 11 bases had no gene match. The CDR3 loop spans 16 amino acids. Germline CDR1 LGHNA, CDR2 YNFKEQ. Here the CDR3 DNA reads TGTGCCAGCAAAACTTCGGAGCGGGAGACCACAGATACGCAGTATTTT. Protein product: CASKTSERETTDTQYF.

The chain uses TRBV11-2 and TRBJ2-3; the match to TRBD2 covers 7 bases. V lost 5 bases to trimming and J lost 2 bases; unmatched junction nucleotides: 7. This CDR3 region has 15 residues. The germline V gene encodes CDR1 SGHAT and CDR2 FQNNGV. The CDR3 reads CASSLSGTNTDTQYF. In DNA, the CDR3 is TGTGCCAGCAGCCTATCCGGGACTAACACAGATACGCAGTATTTT.

The rearrangement uses TRBV3-1 (or the pseudogene TRBV3-2) and TRBJ2-1, with D possibly matching TRBD2 (6 bases). CDR3 length equals 17 residues. Germline V gene lookup returns CDR1 LGHDT and CDR2 YNNKEL (reference sequence). Trimming stripped 1 base from V and 8 bases from J, with 21 bases between. CDR3: CASSQARGGPEDDEQFF. CDR3 DNA sequence: TGTGCCAGCAGCCAAGCCCGGGGAGGCCCTGAAGACGATGAGCAGTTCTTC.

This clone was observed a few times. The chain links TRBV7-2 to TRBJ1-1; D gene ambiguous. The ends were cut back, 1 base at V and 3 bases at J, with 9 bases in the middle. The CDR3 is 14 residues long. In germline, CDR1 is SGHTA, CDR2 FQGNSA. CDR3 nucleotide sequence: TGTGCCAGCAGCTTAGGAGCGGGATACACTGAAGCTTTCTTT. It specifies CASSLGAGYTEAFF.

The J gene is TRBJ2-5, the V gene TRBV5-1, with D possibly matching TRBD1 (5 bases). The ends were cut back, 1 base at V and 2 bases at J, with 12 bases in the middle. This CDR3 comprises 15 residues. Germline assignment: CDR1 SGHRS and CDR2 YFSETQ. CDR3 in DNA: TGCGCCAGCAGCTTGAATCCGACAGTACAAGAGACCCAGTACTTC. As protein: CASSLNPTVQETQYF.

V is TRBV19 and J is TRBJ1-2, with 7 bases aligning to TRBD1. This CDR3 comprises 13 residues. Trimming at V came to 7 bases and at J to 1 base, leaving 3 bases not matched to a gene. Germline CDR1 LNHDA, CDR2 SQIVND (reference sequence). CDR3 protein: CASNRDSNYGYTF. The CDR3 DNA sequence: TGTGCCAGTAATCGGGACAGTAACTATGGCTACACCTTC.

V and J are TRBV4-1 and TRBJ1-3; D uncertain. CDR3 length: 16 residues. Germline lookup yields CDR1 MGHRA and CDR2 YSYEKL. The V end lost 0 bases, the J end lost 0 bases, and 9 bases lay between the germline ends. The CDR3: CASSQDPGPSGNTIYF. The DNA of the CDR3 is TGCGCCAGCAGCCAAGATCCGGGTCCCTCTGGAAACACCATATATTTT.

The chain links TRBV5-1 to TRBJ1-1; D unresolved. Germline values: CDR1 SGHRS, CDR2 YFSETQ. V lost 5 bases to trimming and J lost 1 base, with 9 bases between them. The CDR3 contains 13 residues. CDR3 coding DNA: TGCGCCAGCAGGGGCGGGGAGAACACTGAAGCTTTCTTT. Protein product: CASRGGENTEAFF.

The genes are TRBV28 and TRBJ2-7, with 9 bases that match TRBD1. V lost 6 bases to trimming and J lost 1 base; unmatched junction nucleotides: 10. Per the germline V gene, CDR1 is MDHEN and CDR2 is SYDVKM. The CDR3 has 16 residues. DNA for the CDR3: TGTGCCAGCAGGACAATTACCGGGACAGGGTCCTACGAGCAGTACTTC. The encoded protein is CASRTITGTGSYEQYF.

The genes are TRBV5-1 and TRBJ1-3; D might be TRBD1 (5 bases). The CDR3 is 14 residues long. V gave up 3 bases and J gave up 2 bases, with 9 bases separating them. The germline V gene encodes CDR1 SGHRS and CDR2 YFSETQ. The CDR3 region is CASSSGTAGNTIYF. CDR3 nucleotide sequence: TGCGCCAGCAGCTCCGGGACTGCTGGAAACACCATATATTTT.